This paragraph covers one T cell receptor (beta chain) sequence. The antigen is undetermined. The data stem from a study of beta chain features in type 1 diabetes. Notes on the study in general: The study found moderately but significantly shorter TCRB CDR3s in all four CD4+ subsets of Type 1 diabetes patients.

V lost 0 bases and J 3 bases, leaving 15 bases between the germline ends. Germline CDR1 reads LNHDA; CDR2 reads SQIVND (reference sequence). CDR3 length: 17 amino acids. cDNA synthesis used the whole RNA isolate, giving expressed TCRB sequences. Sequenced by immunoSEQ multiplex PCR; TCRdb stores in-frame clones only, minus some. The sample has over 20,000 clones, 40% to 60% seen once; the top ten hold around 0.3%. The V gene is TRBV19, the J gene TRBJ2-1; D is unresolved. Sequenced sample: stem cell memory CD4+ T cells from blood. This clonotype was obtained from a man aged 25-45 years with type 1 diabetes. CDR3 sequence (DNA): TGTGCCAGTAGTATAGATCTGAGGCCACCCCTCTACAATGAGCAGTTCTTC. It encodes CASSIDLRPPLYNEQFF.